The 11 T cell receptor beta chains listed next were all sequenced from one sample in a study of blood T cell repertoires in COVID-19. Repertoires were generated with immunoSEQ multiplex PCR, while TCRdb's copy carries only in-frame clones and drops some. The sample holds about 260,000 clones, around 87% seen once. The material sequenced was PBMCs or T cells enriched from blood (not recorded which). These receptors were taken from a woman aged 18-35 years who had recovered from COVID-19.

The chain has TRBV3-1 (or the pseudogene TRBV3-2) and TRBJ2-1; 10 positions agree with TRBD1. This CDR3 is 19 amino acids long. After removal of 4 bases from V and 3 bases from J, the junction contained 15 bases not matched to a gene. CDR1 is LGHDT and CDR2 is YNNKEL in the germline V gene (reference sequence). CDR3 region: CASSRRRQGAQGLYNEQFF. In nucleotides, the CDR3 is TGTGCCAGCAGCCGACGCAGACAGGGGGCGCAGGGCCTCTACAATGAGCAGTTCTTC.

This clone was counted a few times. This chain joins TRBV5-4 and TRBJ2-3, with 11 bases matching TRBD2. Germline V lookup: CDR1 SGHNT, CDR2 YYREEE (reference sequence). The junction had 1 base not matched to a gene; V was cut back by 0 bases and J by 1 base. There are 16 residues in the CDR3. CDR3 nucleotide sequence: TGTGCCAGCAGCTTGGAGACTAGCGGGGGCACAGATACGCAGTATTTT. It translates to CASSLETSGGTDTQYF.

This chain connects TRBV2 to TRBJ2-1, with D possibly TRBD1 on 6 matching bases. This CDR3 has 15 residues. Trimming shortened V by 4 bases and J by 4 bases, and 14 bases separated the two germline ends. Germline values: CDR1 SNHLY, CDR2 FYNNEI. The DNA of the CDR3 is TGTGCCAGCAGTGTTCAGGGGACCTCTTACAATGAGCAGTTCTTC. Protein product: CASSVQGTSYNEQFF.

The chain links TRBV3-1 (or the pseudogene TRBV3-2) to TRBJ1-2; a possible D gene is TRBD1 (5 bases). The V end lost 5 bases, the J end lost 5 bases, and 6 bases lay between the germline ends. Per the germline V gene, CDR1 is LGHDT and CDR2 is YNNKEL (reference sequence). This CDR3 contains 11 residues. The CDR3 spells CASSDRYGYTF. CDR3 DNA sequence: TGTGCCAGCAGCGACAGATATGGCTACACCTTC.

This clone was recorded a few times. The chain employs TRBV11-2 and TRBJ2-2; possibly TRBD2 for D (7 bases). In germline, CDR1 is SGHAT, CDR2 FQNNGV. The germline V and J ends were trimmed by 1 base and 3 bases, with 18 bases remaining between them. The CDR3 contains 18 residues. The CDR3 DNA sequence: TGTGCCAGCAGCTTAGGTGGCTTCGGCGGGGGCCACACCGGGGAGCTGTTTTTT. As protein: CASSLGGFGGGHTGELFF.

The chain is built from TRBV11-3 and TRBJ1-1, with 9 bases lining up with TRBD1. The V and J ends lost 6 bases and 1 base, in that order; junction bases with no gene match: 6. Germline CDR1 reads SGHNT; CDR2 reads YENEEA. The CDR3 runs to 15 residues. The CDR3: CASSRGTGWNTEAFF. The CDR3 nucleotides read TGTGCCAGCAGTCGCGGGACAGGGTGGAACACTGAAGCTTTCTTT.

The chain employs TRBV11-1 and TRBJ1-3; D unclear. CDR1 and CDR2 (germline): SGHAT, FQDESV (reference sequence). Trimming stripped 0 bases from V and 7 bases from J, with 4 bases between. This CDR3 region has 12 residues. DNA for the CDR3: TGTGCCAGCAGCTTAGCAAGCAACACCATATATTTT. It specifies CASSLASNTIYF.

The chain employs TRBV5-5 and TRBJ2-7; 12 bases are shared with TRBD2. Germline values: CDR1 SGHKS, CDR2 YYEKEE (reference sequence). The CDR3 runs 19 residues. V lost 3 bases to trimming and J lost 5 bases; unmatched junction nucleotides: 18. As DNA, the CDR3 is TGTGCCAGCAGCTCCCGACTAGCGGGGGCTTACGTTAGGGGCGACGAGCAGTACTTC. Encoded protein: CASSSRLAGAYVRGDEQYF.

The chain couples TRBV19 to TRBJ1-5, with 9 bases that match TRBD1. This CDR3 is built from 13 residues. Germline V gene sequence: CDR1 LNHDA, CDR2 SQIVND (reference sequence). V lost 7 bases and J lost 6; bases outside the gene matches: 4. The CDR3 sequence is CASKGQGRQPQHF. CDR3 sequence (DNA): TGTGCCAGTAAAGGACAGGGGCGTCAGCCCCAGCATTTT.

The rearrangement joins TRBV30 to TRBJ1-2; D is uncertain. This CDR3 contains 11 residues. V dropped 1 base and J dropped 6 bases, with 6 bases sitting between them. Looked up from germline, CDR1 is GTSNPN and CDR2 is SVGIG (reference sequence). For the CDR3, the DNA is TGTGCCTGGAGTGACATGGATGGCTACACCTTC. Its protein is CAWSDMDGYTF.

The chain recombines TRBV14 with TRBJ2-5, with D possibly being TRBD2 (6 bases). Trimming cost V 4 bases and J 4 bases, with 19 bases left between them. The germline gives CDR1 SGHDN, CDR2 FVKESK. This CDR3 region has 16 residues. The CDR3 reads CASSRARGFNRETQYF. For the CDR3, the DNA is TGTGCCAGCAGCCGCGCCCGGGGGTTTAACCGAGAGACCCAGTACTTC.